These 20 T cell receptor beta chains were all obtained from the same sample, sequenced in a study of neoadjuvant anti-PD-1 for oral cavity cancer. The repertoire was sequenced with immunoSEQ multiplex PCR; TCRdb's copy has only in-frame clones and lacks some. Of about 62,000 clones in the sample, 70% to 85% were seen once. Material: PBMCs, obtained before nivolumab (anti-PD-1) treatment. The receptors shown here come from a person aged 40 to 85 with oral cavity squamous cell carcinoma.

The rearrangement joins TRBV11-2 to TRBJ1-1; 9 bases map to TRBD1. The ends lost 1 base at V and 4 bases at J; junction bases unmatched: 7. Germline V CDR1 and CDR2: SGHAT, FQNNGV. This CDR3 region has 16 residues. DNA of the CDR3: TGTGCCAGCAGCTTAGCCCACAGGGGGCAGCCCACTGAAGCTTTCTTT. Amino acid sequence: CASSLAHRGQPTEAFF.

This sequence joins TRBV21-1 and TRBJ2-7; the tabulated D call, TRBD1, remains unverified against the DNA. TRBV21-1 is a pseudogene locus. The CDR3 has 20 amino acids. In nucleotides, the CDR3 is TGTGCCAGCAGCAAAGGACCGGGACAGGCGGCTAGGAAGAGCTCCTACGAGCAGTACTTC. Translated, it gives CASSKGPGQAARKSSYEQYF.

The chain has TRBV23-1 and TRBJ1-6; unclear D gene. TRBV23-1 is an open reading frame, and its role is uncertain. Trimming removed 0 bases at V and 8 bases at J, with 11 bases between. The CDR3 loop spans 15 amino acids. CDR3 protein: CASSQSFPLDSPLHF. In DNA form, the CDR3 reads TGCGCCAGCAGTCAATCGTTCCCTTTGGATTCACCCCTCCACTTT.

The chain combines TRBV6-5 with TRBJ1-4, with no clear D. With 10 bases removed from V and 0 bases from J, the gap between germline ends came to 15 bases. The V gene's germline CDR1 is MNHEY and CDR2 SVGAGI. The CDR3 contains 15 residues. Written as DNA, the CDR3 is TGTGCCATCTCGGGGTACAGCGCAACTAATGAAAAACTGTTTTTT. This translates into CAISGYSATNEKLFF.

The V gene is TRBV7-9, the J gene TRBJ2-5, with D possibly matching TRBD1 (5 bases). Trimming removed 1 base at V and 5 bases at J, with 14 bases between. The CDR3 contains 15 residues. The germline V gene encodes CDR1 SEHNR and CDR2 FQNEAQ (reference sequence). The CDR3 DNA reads TGTGCCAGCAGCTTAGTGCAGGGCGGTAGCGAGACCCAGTACTTC. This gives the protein CASSLVQGGSETQYF.

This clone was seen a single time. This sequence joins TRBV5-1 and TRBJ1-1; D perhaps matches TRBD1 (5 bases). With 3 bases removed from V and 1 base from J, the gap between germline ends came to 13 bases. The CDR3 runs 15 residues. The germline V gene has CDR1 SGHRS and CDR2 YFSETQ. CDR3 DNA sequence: TGCGCCAGCAGCTCCCCGGGACGAGAGAACACTGAAGCTTTCTTT. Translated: CASSSPGRENTEAFF.

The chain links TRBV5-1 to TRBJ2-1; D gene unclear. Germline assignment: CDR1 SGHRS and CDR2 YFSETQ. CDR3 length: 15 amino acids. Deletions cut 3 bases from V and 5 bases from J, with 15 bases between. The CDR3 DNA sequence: TGCGCCAGCAGCTCCCTGGGCAGGATCGACAATGAGCAGTTCTTC. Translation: CASSSLGRIDNEQFF.

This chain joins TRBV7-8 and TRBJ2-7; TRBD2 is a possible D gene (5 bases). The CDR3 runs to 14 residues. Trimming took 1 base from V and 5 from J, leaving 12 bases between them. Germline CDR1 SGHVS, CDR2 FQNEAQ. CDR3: CASSLGPRAHEQYF. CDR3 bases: TGTGCCAGCAGCTTAGGTCCGCGGGCCCACGAGCAGTACTTC. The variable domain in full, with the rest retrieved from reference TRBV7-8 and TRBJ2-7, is GAGVSQSPRYKVAKRGQDVALRCDPISGHVSLFWYQQALGQGPEFLTYFQNEAQLDKSGLPSDRFFAERPEGSVSTLKIQRTQQEDSAVYLCASSLGPRAHEQYFGPGTRLTVT.

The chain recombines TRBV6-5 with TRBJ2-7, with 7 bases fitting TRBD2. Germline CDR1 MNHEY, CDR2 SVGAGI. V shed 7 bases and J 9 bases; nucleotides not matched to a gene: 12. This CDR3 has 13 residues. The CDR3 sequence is CASISGTSGGQYF. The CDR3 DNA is TGTGCCAGCATATCCGGGACTTCGGGGGGGCAGTACTTC.

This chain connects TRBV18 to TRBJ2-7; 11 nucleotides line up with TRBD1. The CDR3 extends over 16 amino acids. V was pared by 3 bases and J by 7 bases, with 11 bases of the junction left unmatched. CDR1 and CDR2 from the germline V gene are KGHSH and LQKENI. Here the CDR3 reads CASSPGGQGARGEQYF. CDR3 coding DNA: TGTGCCAGCTCACCCGGAGGACAGGGGGCTCGAGGGGAGCAGTACTTC.

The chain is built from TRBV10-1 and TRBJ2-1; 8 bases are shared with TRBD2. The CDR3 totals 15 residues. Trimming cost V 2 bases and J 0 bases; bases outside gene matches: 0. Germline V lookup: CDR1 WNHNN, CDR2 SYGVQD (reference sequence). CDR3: CASSETSGSYNEQFF. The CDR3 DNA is TGCGCCAGCAGTGAGACTAGCGGCTCCTACAATGAGCAGTTCTTC.

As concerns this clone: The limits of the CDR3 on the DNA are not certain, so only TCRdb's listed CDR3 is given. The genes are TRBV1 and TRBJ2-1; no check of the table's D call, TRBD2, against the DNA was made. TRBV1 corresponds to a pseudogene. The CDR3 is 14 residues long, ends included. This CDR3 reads CTSVASGSYNEQFF.

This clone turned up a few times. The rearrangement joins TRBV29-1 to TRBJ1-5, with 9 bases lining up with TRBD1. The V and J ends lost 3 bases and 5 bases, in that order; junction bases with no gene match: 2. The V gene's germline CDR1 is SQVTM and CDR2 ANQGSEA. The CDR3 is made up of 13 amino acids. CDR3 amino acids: CSVEGQGDQPQHF. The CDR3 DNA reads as TGCAGCGTTGAGGGACAGGGAGATCAGCCCCAGCATTTT.

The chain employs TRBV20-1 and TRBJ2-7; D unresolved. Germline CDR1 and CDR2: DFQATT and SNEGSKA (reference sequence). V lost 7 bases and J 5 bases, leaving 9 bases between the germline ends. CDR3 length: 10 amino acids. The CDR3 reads CSGGGDEQYF. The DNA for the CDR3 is TGCAGTGGGGGTGGGGACGAGCAGTACTTC.

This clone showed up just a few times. The CDR3 here is CASSSFQGVLLNEQFF. CDR3 nucleotide sequence: TGTGCCAGCAGCTCCTTCCAGGGGGTCCTATTGAATGAGCAGTTCTTC. The chain couples TRBV7-3 to TRBJ2-1; 7 positions agree with TRBD1. V trimming: 4 bases; J trimming: 7 bases; junction bases outside the gene matches: 13. This CDR3 region has 16 residues. Germline V gene data show CDR1 as SGHTA and CDR2 as FQGTGA.

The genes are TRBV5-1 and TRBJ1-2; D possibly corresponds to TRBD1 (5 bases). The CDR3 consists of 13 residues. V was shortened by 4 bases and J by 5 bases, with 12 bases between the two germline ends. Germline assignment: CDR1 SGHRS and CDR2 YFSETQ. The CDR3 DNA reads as TGCGCCAGCAGCCTCACAAAGGGGTATGGCTACACCTTC. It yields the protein CASSLTKGYGYTF.

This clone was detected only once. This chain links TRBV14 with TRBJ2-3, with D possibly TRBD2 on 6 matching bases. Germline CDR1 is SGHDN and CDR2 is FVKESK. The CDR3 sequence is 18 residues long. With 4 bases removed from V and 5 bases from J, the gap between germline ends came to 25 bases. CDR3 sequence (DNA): TGTGCCAGCAGCCCTTCCGTTCAGCGGGCTAAGGACGAAGATACGCAGTATTTT. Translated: CASSPSVQRAKDEDTQYF.

CDR3 DNA sequence: TGCAGCGTTGAAGATAGAAAGGGGGCGATGGCCACTGAAGCTTTCTTT. Protein sequence: CSVEDRKGAMATEAFF. V usage is TRBV29-1 and J usage is TRBJ1-1; 7 positions match TRBD1. V lost 0 bases, J lost 4 bases, and 11 bases stayed unmatched. CDR1 is SQVTM and CDR2 is ANQGSEA in the germline V gene. The CDR3 runs to 16 residues.

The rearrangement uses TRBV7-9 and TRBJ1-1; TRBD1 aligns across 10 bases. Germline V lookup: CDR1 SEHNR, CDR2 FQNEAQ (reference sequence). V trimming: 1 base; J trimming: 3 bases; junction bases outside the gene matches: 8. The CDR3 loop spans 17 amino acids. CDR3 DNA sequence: TGTGCCAGCAGCTTAGGACAGGGGGCGCGATTGGACACTGAAGCTTTCTTT. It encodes CASSLGQGARLDTEAFF.

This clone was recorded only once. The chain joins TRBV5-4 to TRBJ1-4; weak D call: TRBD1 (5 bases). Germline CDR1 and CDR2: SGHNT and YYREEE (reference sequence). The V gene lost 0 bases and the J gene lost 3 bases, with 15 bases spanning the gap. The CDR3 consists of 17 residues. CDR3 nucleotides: TGTGCCAGCAGCTTGGGGGCCGGGGGTGGCTCTAATGAAAAACTGTTTTTT. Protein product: CASSLGAGGGSNEKLFF.